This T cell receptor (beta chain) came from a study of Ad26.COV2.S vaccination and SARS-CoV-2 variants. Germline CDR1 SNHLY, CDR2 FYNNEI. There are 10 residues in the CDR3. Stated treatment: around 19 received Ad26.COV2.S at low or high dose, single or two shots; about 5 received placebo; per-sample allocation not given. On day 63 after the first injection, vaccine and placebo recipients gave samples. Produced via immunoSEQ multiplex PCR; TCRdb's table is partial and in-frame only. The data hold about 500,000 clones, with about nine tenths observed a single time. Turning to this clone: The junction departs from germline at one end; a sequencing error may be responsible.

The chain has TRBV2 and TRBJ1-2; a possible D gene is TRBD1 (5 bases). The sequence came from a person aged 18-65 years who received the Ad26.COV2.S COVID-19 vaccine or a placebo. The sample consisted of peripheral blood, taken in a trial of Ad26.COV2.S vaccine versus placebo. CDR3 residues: CASSEGLVGF. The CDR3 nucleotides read TGTGCCAGCAGTGAGGGGCTCGTGGGATTC. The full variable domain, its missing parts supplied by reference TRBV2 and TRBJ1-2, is EPEVTQTPSHQVTQMGQEVILRCVPISNHLYFYWYRQILGQKVEFLVSFYNNEISEKSEIFDDQFSVERPDGSNFTLKIRSTKLEDSAMYFCASSEGLVGFGSGTRLTVV.